This TCR beta chain was sequenced for a study of PD-L1 blockade in urothelial cancer. Notes on the study in general: Patients with durable benefit had greater blood expansion of tumor-associated TCR clones 3 weeks into treatment.

The length of the CDR3 is 15 residues. Trimming removed 4 bases at V and 0 bases at J, with 10 bases between. CDR1 is MNHEY, CDR2 SVGAGI, per germline. A remark on this clone: Its antigen is not identified.

Time point here: peripheral blood 6 weeks after treatment start. Assay: immunoSEQ multiplex PCR; the TCRdb copy retains only in-frame clones and omits some. In the table there are around 66,000 clones, more than 70% of which are singletons. The specimen comprised PBMCs, sampled around atezolizumab (anti-PD-L1) treatment. The chain has TRBV6-5 and TRBJ2-1; D is possibly TRBD1 (5 bases). This sequence originates from a man aged 55-75 years with urothelial cancer. The CDR3 DNA reads TGTGCCAGCAGTTTGACAGCGAGCTCCTACAATGAGCAGTTCTTC. It specifies CASSLTASSYNEQFF.